In this sample, the clone carrying this T cell receptor (beta chain) turned up a few times. The antigen remains unidentified. The data derive from a study of T-cell memory formation after mild COVID-19. General study points: Contracting CD4+ clones were located mainly in CM and EM, and CD8+ clones in EMRA.

TCRdb ran MiXCR on the 5' RACE reads and lists one entry per CDR3 protein. This sample yields tens of thousands of distinct CDR3 sequences, of which over 9% are seen a single time; around a quarter belongs to the top ten. Trimming removed 0 bases at V and 3 bases at J, with 8 bases between. Per the germline V gene, CDR1 is SGHTA and CDR2 is FQGNSA. The CDR3 is 14 amino acids. Sample: PBMCs or a T cell subset sorted from them (not recorded which). V and J are TRBV7-2 and TRBJ2-5; the D gene could be TRBD1 or TRBD2 (5 bases each). The receptor comes from a man in his late teens or twenties who had mild COVID-19 (a few samples of this study predate the infection). Cell type and time point are not known. The CDR3 spells CASSLAGTEETQYF. Written as DNA, the CDR3 is TGTGCCAGCAGCTTAGCGGGGACGGAAGAGACCCAGTACTTC.